The 30 T cell receptor beta chains below all came from one sample that was sequenced in a study of blood T cell repertoires in COVID-19. Using immunoSEQ multiplex PCR, the repertoire was profiled, and TCRdb retains in-frame clones only, with some absent. The sample records more than 110,000 clones, around 89% being singletons. Sample: peripheral blood. These receptors were collected from a woman of 80 years or more with acute or convalescent COVID-19.

The V gene is TRBV18, the J gene TRBJ1-6; D is perhaps TRBD1 (5 bases). From germline, CDR1 is KGHSH and CDR2 LQKENI. V shed 2 bases and J shed 7 bases, with 9 bases lying between them. The CDR3 covers 14 residues. The DNA for the CDR3 is TGTGCCAGCTCACCAACAGGAAACAATTCACCCCTCCACTTT. Translating it yields CASSPTGNNSPLHF.

This chain joins TRBV30 and TRBJ1-6; weak D call: TRBD1 (6 bases). There are 13 residues in the CDR3. Germline V lookup: CDR1 GTSNPN, CDR2 SVGIG (reference sequence). Trimming took 8 bases from V and 7 from J, leaving 15 bases between them. The CDR3 spells CATNRVQNSPLHF. CDR3 DNA: TGTGCCACCAACAGGGTACAGAATTCACCCCTCCACTTT.

The chain has TRBV5-1 and TRBJ2-1, with 12 bases fitting TRBD2. The germline V gene has CDR1 SGHRS and CDR2 YFSETQ. Trimming cost V 4 bases and J 7 bases; bases outside gene matches: 3. The CDR3 has 14 amino acids. The CDR3: CASSRTSGANEQFF. CDR3 bases: TGCGCCAGCAGCCGGACTAGCGGGGCGAATGAGCAGTTCTTC.

The chain couples TRBV5-1 to TRBJ2-3; D gene unclear. CDR1 is SGHRS and CDR2 is YFSETQ in the germline V gene. The CDR3 sequence is 13 residues long. V was cut by 4 bases and J by 4 bases, with 10 bases left in between. Here the CDR3 DNA reads TGCGCCAGCAGCGCCCTTCGGTCAGATACGCAGTATTTT. This codes for CASSALRSDTQYF.

V usage is TRBV18 and J usage is TRBJ1-2; D might be TRBD1 (5 bases). Trimming stripped 0 bases from V and 4 bases from J, with 12 bases between. Germline CDR1 reads KGHSH; CDR2 reads LQKENI. This CDR3 has 15 amino acids. The CDR3, as DNA: TGTGCCAGCTCACCACCTTCAGGGTATGGCTATGGCTACACCTTC. Amino acid sequence: CASSPPSGYGYGYTF.

This chain connects TRBV6-5 to TRBJ1-2, with TRBD1 matching over 7 bases. CDR3 size: 13 residues. The germline V gene encodes CDR1 MNHEY and CDR2 SVGAGI. The junction had 5 bases not matched to a gene; V was cut back by 6 bases and J by 4 bases. Here the CDR3 reads CASRSTGVYGYTF. DNA of the CDR3: TGTGCCAGCAGGTCTACAGGGGTCTATGGCTACACCTTC.

This clone was observed once. The rearrangement links TRBV2 to TRBJ2-3, with D possibly matching TRBD2 (5 bases). The CDR3 loop spans 14 amino acids. Trimming pared 3 bases from V and 3 bases from J, leaving 10 bases between. The V gene's germline CDR1 is SNHLY and CDR2 FYNNEI. CDR3 loop: CASSDTLATDTQYF. The CDR3 DNA follows: TGTGCCAGCAGTGACACCCTAGCTACAGATACGCAGTATTTT.

This chain joins TRBV6-5 and TRBJ1-6, with D unclear. The CDR3 loop spans 14 amino acids. The V gene's germline CDR1 is MNHEY and CDR2 SVGAGI. Trimming took 0 bases from V and 13 from J, leaving 13 bases between them. This CDR3 is CASSYSNRGAPLHF. The CDR3 nucleotides are TGTGCCAGCAGTTACTCGAACCGGGGAGCGCCCCTCCACTTT.

The V gene is TRBV11-2, the J gene TRBJ2-2; 9 nucleotides line up with TRBD1. With V trimmed by 8 bases and J by 2 bases, 6 bases remained unmatched. Germline V CDR1 and CDR2: SGHAT, FQNNGV. This CDR3 region has 15 residues. The CDR3 reads CASRWTGANTGELFF. The CDR3 DNA is TGTGCCAGCCGATGGACAGGGGCAAACACCGGGGAGCTGTTTTTT.

This chain uses TRBV7-2 with TRBJ1-5; TRBD1 is a possible D gene (5 bases). Germline lookup yields CDR1 SGHTA and CDR2 FQGNSA. The CDR3 is 15 amino acids. V was pared by 4 bases and J by 7 bases, with 17 bases between. The CDR3 sequence: CASSSHVGGGQPQHF. DNA for the CDR3: TGTGCCAGCAGCTCCCACGTCGGGGGAGGCCAGCCCCAGCATTTT.

This chain uses TRBV7-2 with TRBJ2-7; 9 nucleotides agree with TRBD1. CDR3 length equals 15 residues. Trimming cost V 5 bases and J 2 bases; bases outside gene matches: 7. Germline values: CDR1 SGHTA, CDR2 FQGNSA. CDR3 sequence reads: CASSQNRDRAYEQYF. CDR3 in DNA: TGTGCCAGCAGCCAAAACCGGGACAGGGCCTACGAGCAGTACTTC.

This rearrangement joins TRBV6-2 or TRBV6-3 to TRBJ2-1; 7 bases are shared with TRBD1. Trimming cost V 2 bases and J 9 bases; bases outside gene matches: 4. The CDR3 extends over 13 amino acids. Germline V CDR1 and CDR2: MNHEY, SVGEGT. CDR3 protein: CASSYGTGAEQFF. CDR3 coding DNA: TGTGCCAGCAGTTACGGTACAGGGGCTGAGCAGTTCTTC.

The V call is TRBV2, the J call TRBJ1-3; D is uncertain. The CDR3 has 14 amino acids. Germline-derived CDR1 and CDR2 are SNHLY and FYNNEI. Trimming took 6 bases from V and 0 from J, leaving 9 bases between them. The CDR3 nucleotides read TGTGCCAGCAGGGTCGGGAGCTCTGGAAACACCATATATTTT. Amino acid sequence: CASRVGSSGNTIYF.

The chain joins TRBV11-3 to TRBJ2-7; the match to TRBD1 covers 10 bases. CDR3 length equals 17 residues. Per germline, CDR1 SGHNT and CDR2 YENEEA. After removal of 3 bases from V and 0 bases from J, the junction contained 8 bases not matched to a gene. Written as DNA, the CDR3 is TGTGCCAGCAGCTTTGGGACAGGGGACGGACCCTCCTACGAGCAGTACTTC. This gives the protein CASSFGTGDGPSYEQYF.

This clone is a singleton in its sample. V is TRBV19 and J is TRBJ1-2; possibly TRBD1 for D (6 bases). V lost 2 bases to trimming and J lost 7 bases, with 17 bases between them. CDR1 is LNHDA, CDR2 SQIVND, per germline (reference sequence). This CDR3 contains 15 residues. CDR3: CASSINERGARGYTF. CDR3 nucleotides: TGTGCCAGTAGTATAAATGAGCGGGGGGCACGTGGCTACACCTTC.

The chain joins TRBV9 to TRBJ2-1; TRBD1 agrees at 7 bases. The length of the CDR3 is 16 residues. From germline, CDR1 is SGDLS and CDR2 YYNGEE. The ends lost 0 bases at V and 0 bases at J; junction bases unmatched: 3. CDR3 bases: TGTGCCAGCAGCGTAGCACAGGGGAGCTCCTACAATGAGCAGTTCTTC. Translation gives CASSVAQGSSYNEQFF.

This chain joins TRBV7-2 and TRBJ1-1, with 7 nucleotides matching TRBD1. The CDR3 covers 14 residues. Looked up from germline, CDR1 is SGHTA and CDR2 is FQGNSA. The V and J ends lost 10 bases and 3 bases, in that order; junction bases with no gene match: 11. The CDR3 loop reads CAIKTGSEDTEAFF. DNA of the CDR3: TGTGCCATTAAGACAGGGTCGGAGGACACTGAAGCTTTCTTT.

The chain is built from TRBV5-1 and TRBJ2-2, with a weak D call TRBD2 (5 bases). The CDR3 runs 16 residues. Trimming removed 4 bases from V and 4 bases from J, with 17 bases in between. Germline V gives CDR1 SGHRS, CDR2 YFSETQ. CDR3 sequence reads: CASSQIALGGTGELFF. In nucleotides, the CDR3 is TGCGCCAGCAGCCAAATCGCCCTCGGAGGCACCGGGGAGCTGTTTTTT. Variable domain in full (rest from reference TRBV5-1 and TRBJ2-2): KAGVTQTPRYLIKTRGQQVTLSCSPISGHRSVSWYQQTPGQGLQFLFEYFSETQRNKGNFPGRFSGRQFSNSRSEMNVSTLELGDSALYLCASSQIALGGTGELFFGEGSRLTVL.

The chain recombines TRBV18 with TRBJ1-2; tentative D call: TRBD1 (5 bases). The CDR3 contains 13 residues. Germline assignment: CDR1 KGHSH and CDR2 LQKENI. Trimming took 3 bases from V and 7 from J, leaving 12 bases between them. Here the CDR3 DNA reads TGTGCCAGCTCACCGCCAGGGAGGGGTGGCTACACCTTC. Translation: CASSPPGRGGYTF.

The rearrangement links TRBV27 to TRBJ1-2, with D perhaps TRBD1 (5 bases). Germline CDR1 is MNHEY and CDR2 is SMNVEV (reference sequence). Trimming shortened V by 5 bases and J by 7 bases, and 20 bases separated the two germline ends. The CDR3 length is 15 residues. The CDR3 region is CASSRARPGGSGYTF. For the CDR3, the DNA is TGTGCCAGCAGTCGGGCCAGACCGGGGGGAAGTGGCTACACCTTC.

The chain has TRBV5-1 and TRBJ1-1, with 7 nucleotides matching TRBD1. The ends lost 2 bases at V and 5 bases at J; junction bases unmatched: 12. The CDR3 totals 16 residues. Germline CDR1 SGHRS, CDR2 YFSETQ. CDR3 region: CASSLQTGNRGTEAFF. The DNA of the CDR3 is TGCGCCAGCAGCTTACAGACAGGGAATAGAGGGACTGAAGCTTTCTTT.

The J gene is TRBJ1-4, the V gene TRBV5-1; TRBD1 is a possible D gene (5 bases). V gave up 0 bases and J gave up 8 bases, with 11 bases separating them. CDR3 size: 14 residues. CDR1 SGHRS and CDR2 YFSETQ come from the germline V gene. The DNA for the CDR3 is TGCGCCAGCAGCTTGGTACAGGCCGGAGAAAAACTGTTTTTT. This encodes CASSLVQAGEKLFF.

The chain's CDR3 is CASSATGYGNTIYF. CDR3 in DNA: TGTGCCAGCAGCGCAACAGGGTACGGAAACACCATATATTTT. This chain connects TRBV2 to TRBJ1-3; a weak D match, TRBD1 (6 bases). CDR1 and CDR2 from the germline V gene are SNHLY and FYNNEI. The V and J ends lost 6 bases and 4 bases respectively, with 13 bases between them. The CDR3 extends over 14 amino acids.

The rearrangement uses TRBV27 and TRBJ1-5; 8 bases match TRBD1. Germline CDR1 is MNHEY and CDR2 is SMNVEV (reference sequence). Germline trimming cut 4 bases from V and 7 bases from J; bases unmatched to any gene: 12. The CDR3 runs to 16 residues. The CDR3 DNA sequence: TGTGCCAGCAGTTCTTCAGGGGGCGGTAGAATCCAGCCCCAGCATTTT. Protein product: CASSSSGGGRIQPQHF.

This clone showed up just once. The CDR3: CASNPVSGANYGYTF. Written as DNA, the CDR3 is TGTGCCAGCAACCCAGTATCGGGAGCTAACTATGGCTACACCTTC. This chain uses TRBV11-2 with TRBJ1-2, with D hard to call. V dropped 7 bases and J dropped 0 bases, with 15 bases sitting between them. The CDR3 is 15 residues long. Germline loops: CDR1 SGHAT, CDR2 FQNNGV.

This chain joins TRBV11-2 and TRBJ1-1; a weak D match, TRBD1 (6 bases). The CDR3 is 14 amino acids. Germline values: CDR1 SGHAT, CDR2 FQNNGV. The V and J ends lost 3 bases and 1 base respectively, with 9 bases between them. CDR3 amino acids: CASSFTGPNTEAFF. The CDR3 DNA sequence: TGTGCCAGCAGCTTTACAGGGCCGAACACTGAAGCTTTCTTT.

The chain joins TRBV19 to TRBJ1-3; 8 bases are a match to TRBD1. The CDR3 is 14 amino acids. CDR1 is LNHDA, CDR2 SQIVND, per germline (reference sequence). This CDR3 is CASGTGSSGNTIYF. CDR3 bases: TGTGCGTCCGGGACAGGAAGCTCTGGAAACACCATATATTTT.

The chain has TRBV5-1 and TRBJ2-6; D is possibly TRBD1 (5 bases). This CDR3 is built from 15 residues. Germline lookup yields CDR1 SGHRS and CDR2 YFSETQ. V lost 2 bases and J lost 4, with 10 bases in between. CDR3 bases: TGCGCCAGCAGCTTCAGGGATCCCGGGGCCAACGTCCTGACTTTC. Translated: CASSFRDPGANVLTF.

V is TRBV3-1 (or the pseudogene TRBV3-2) and J is TRBJ1-4, with D possibly TRBD1 on 6 matching bases. Germline loops: CDR1 LGHDT, CDR2 YNNKEL (reference sequence). Deletions cut 4 bases from V and 7 bases from J, with 16 bases between. This CDR3 is 15 amino acids long. CDR3 bases: TGTGCCAGCAGCCCCAAGGGGGTTATGGGTGAAAAACTGTTTTTT. It encodes CASSPKGVMGEKLFF.

V is TRBV14 and J is TRBJ1-1; no clear D gene. There are 13 residues in the CDR3. V was clipped by 3 bases and J by 11 bases, with 16 bases between them. Germline V CDR1 and CDR2: SGHDN, FVKESK. Here the CDR3 DNA reads TGTGCCAGCAGCCAGGGCAGCATTCCTCGGGCTTTCTTT. Amino acid sequence: CASSQGSIPRAFF.